This T cell receptor (beta chain) was recovered during a study of shared clonotypes between healthy human individuals. TCRdb's copy holds only in-frame clones and misses some; the assay was immunoSEQ multiplex PCR. Among around 1.9 million clones listed, roughly 93% were seen once. CD45RO-negative cells were positively selected for CCR7, leaving out terminally differentiated effector memory CD45RA+ cells. The source is a man in his late teens or twenties in good health. Some clones in this sample may be carry-over from other donors' samples. Sequences were obtained from naive CD8+ T cells from PBMCs.

The CDR3 is CASRPGTRKETQYF. The CDR3, as DNA: TGTGCCAGCAGACCCGGGACTAGGAAGGAGACCCAGTACTTC. The chain joins TRBV14 to TRBJ2-5, with TRBD2 identical over 8 bases. With V trimmed by 6 bases and J by 5 bases, 8 bases remained unmatched. The CDR3 covers 14 residues. Looked up from germline, CDR1 is SGHDN and CDR2 is FVKESK.